This T cell receptor (beta chain) derives from a study of T cells in Graves' hyperthyroidism and ophthalmopathy. Study conclusions and caveats: Separation of ophthalmopathy from stable hyperthyroidism was achieved by a 13 V-J model.

Authors of the study amplified TCR beta CDR3 regions from RNA transcripts. TCR CDR3 regions were first amplified by RT-PCR with HTBI primers. TCRdb analysed the multiplex PCR reads with MiXCR anew, one entry per CDR3 protein. This sample has over 300,000 distinct CDR3 sequences, with about 15% found just once. Exclusion of a patient resulted from uncontrolled infection, other autoimmune disease, pregnancy or lactation. The diagnostic basis comprised clinical symptoms, serum thyroxine and TRAb, thyroid ultrasound and orbital computed tomography. V dropped 7 bases and J dropped 7 bases, with 13 bases sitting between them. CDR3 size: 13 residues. This clonotype was counted only a few times. Antigen unknown.

The clonotype comes from a woman aged 55-69 years with Graves' hyperthyroidism. The genes are TRBV12-3 or TRBV12-4 and TRBJ2-2; no firm D call. The sequencing input was blood. This CDR3 reads CASTQRFVGELFF. In nucleotides, the CDR3 is TGTGCCAGCACCCAAAGGTTTGTCGGGGAGCTGTTTTTT.